Presented here are 8 T cell receptor beta chains from one specimen sequenced in a study of identifying expanded T cells in peripheral blood. Profiled with immunoSEQ multiplex PCR; TCRdb holds only in-frame clones, not every one. The sample lists approximately 110,000 clones, approximately 90% seen once, with less than 20% in the top ten. The specimen was blood. The receptors were sampled from a person between 18 and 69 years old in good health.

The genes are TRBV2 and TRBJ1-5, with D perhaps TRBD1 (6 bases). CDR1 is SNHLY and CDR2 is FYNNEI in the germline V gene. This CDR3 region has 14 residues. Trimming took 3 bases from V and 7 from J, leaving 13 bases between them. CDR3 region: CASSDEVGGQPQHF. The CDR3 coding sequence is TGTGCCAGCAGTGATGAGGTGGGGGGCCAGCCCCAGCATTTT. Complete variable domain (other parts from reference TRBV2 and TRBJ1-5): EPEVTQTPSHQVTQMGQEVILRCVPISNHLYFYWYRQILGQKVEFLVSFYNNEISEKSEIFDDQFSVERPDGSNFTLKIRSTKLEDSAMYFCASSDEVGGQPQHFGDGTRLSIL.

The CDR3 region is CASSFIGNFYEQYF. The CDR3 coding sequence is TGTGCCAGCAGCTTTATCGGGAACTTCTACGAGCAGTACTTC. The V gene is TRBV11-2, the J gene TRBJ2-7; D is possibly TRBD2 (5 bases). The CDR3 covers 14 residues. V was pared by 3 bases and J by 3 bases, with 12 bases between. Germline CDR1 and CDR2: SGHAT and FQNNGV. The full variable domain, rest sourced from reference TRBV11-2 and TRBJ2-7, is EAGVAQSPRYKIIEKRQSVAFWCNPISGHATLYWYQQILGQGPKLLIQFQNNGVVDDSQLPKDRFSAERLKGVDSTLKIQPAKLEDSAVYLCASSFIGNFYEQYFGPGTRLTVT.

The chain has TRBV25-1 and TRBJ2-2, with D possibly matching TRBD1 (5 bases). The CDR3 consists of 14 residues. Trimming pared 0 bases from V and 3 bases from J, leaving 5 bases between. CDR1 and CDR2 from the germline V gene are MGHDK and SYGVNS. CDR3 residues: CASSEYRDTGELFF. The CDR3 nucleotides are TGTGCCAGCAGTGAATACAGGGACACCGGGGAGCTGTTTTTT.

Only a few counts were recorded for this clone. V usage is TRBV7-2 and J usage is TRBJ2-7; D gene ambiguous. CDR3 size: 16 residues. Germline CDR1 is SGHTA and CDR2 is FQGNSA. The V gene lost 1 base and the J gene lost 4 bases, with 17 bases spanning the gap. The CDR3 nucleotides read TGTGCCAGCAGCTTAGGTGCTTGGGAAAAACCATACGAGCAGTACTTC. This translates into CASSLGAWEKPYEQYF.

The chain recombines TRBV27 with TRBJ1-5; D ambiguous. V gave up 2 bases and J gave up 2 bases, with 7 bases separating them. The V gene's germline CDR1 is MNHEY and CDR2 SMNVEV (reference sequence). This CDR3 is 14 amino acids long. The CDR3 is CASSLVRGNQPQHF. CDR3 nucleotide sequence: TGTGCCAGCAGTTTAGTGCGGGGCAATCAGCCCCAGCATTTT.

This clone was detected only once. The sample carries other DNA sequences with the same CDR3. The chain recombines TRBV7-8 with TRBJ1-5, with D hard to call. Trimming took 1 base from V and 6 from J, leaving 4 bases between them. CDR1 SGHVS and CDR2 FQNEAQ come from the germline V gene. The CDR3 spans 12 residues. CDR3 nucleotide sequence: TGTGCCAGCAGCTTAGGCGGTCAGCCCCAGCATTTT. This codes for CASSLGGQPQHF.

This chain connects TRBV4-3 to TRBJ1-5, with D possibly being TRBD1 (6 bases). The CDR3 runs to 17 residues. From germline, CDR1 is LGHNA and CDR2 YSLEER. The V gene lost 1 base and the J gene lost 8 bases, with 21 bases spanning the gap. Here the CDR3 DNA reads TGCGCCAGCAGCCAAGCCGTGGCGAGACAGGTCAGAGAGCCCCAGCATTTT. It specifies CASSQAVARQVREPQHF.

Here the CDR3 reads CAIRGASGEHPSTDTQYF. As DNA, the CDR3 is TGTGCCATCCGGGGAGCTAGCGGGGAACACCCTAGCACAGATACGCAGTATTTT. This chain connects TRBV2 to TRBJ2-3, with 9 nucleotides matching TRBD2. V lost 10 bases and J lost 0; bases outside the gene matches: 17. Germline V gives CDR1 SNHLY, CDR2 FYNNEI. The CDR3 is 18 amino acids.